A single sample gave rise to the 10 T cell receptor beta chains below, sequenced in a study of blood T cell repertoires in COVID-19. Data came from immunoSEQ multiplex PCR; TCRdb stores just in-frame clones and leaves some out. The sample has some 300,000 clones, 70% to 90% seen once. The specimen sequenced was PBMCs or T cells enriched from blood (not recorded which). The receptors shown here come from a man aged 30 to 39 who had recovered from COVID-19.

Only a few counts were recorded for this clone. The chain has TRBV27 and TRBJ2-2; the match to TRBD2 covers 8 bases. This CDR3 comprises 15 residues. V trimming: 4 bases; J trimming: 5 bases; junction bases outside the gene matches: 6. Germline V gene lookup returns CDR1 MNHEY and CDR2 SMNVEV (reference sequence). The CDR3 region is CASSWGTSGTGELFF. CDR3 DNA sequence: TGTGCCAGCAGTTGGGGGACTAGTGGTACCGGGGAGCTGTTTTTT.

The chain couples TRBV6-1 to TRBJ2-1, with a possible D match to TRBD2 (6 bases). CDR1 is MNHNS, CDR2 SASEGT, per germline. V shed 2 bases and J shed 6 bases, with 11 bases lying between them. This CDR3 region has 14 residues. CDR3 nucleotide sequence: TGTGCCAGCAGTGAACAGATGCGGGGCAATGAGCAGTTCTTC. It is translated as CASSEQMRGNEQFF.

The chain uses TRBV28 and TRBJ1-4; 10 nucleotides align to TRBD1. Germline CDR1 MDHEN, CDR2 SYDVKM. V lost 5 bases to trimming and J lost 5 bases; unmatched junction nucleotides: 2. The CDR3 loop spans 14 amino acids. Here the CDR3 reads CASSTGQGNEKLFF. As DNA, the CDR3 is TGTGCCAGCAGTACGGGACAGGGGAATGAAAAACTGTTTTTT.

DNA of the CDR3: TGTGCCAGCAGTCCGATTACAGGGGGCTACACTGAAGCTTTCTTT. Encoded protein: CASSPITGGYTEAFF. The chain uses TRBV27 and TRBJ1-1, with TRBD1 matching over 9 bases. Germline assignment: CDR1 MNHEY and CDR2 SMNVEV (reference sequence). The V and J ends lost 5 bases and 3 bases, in that order; junction bases with no gene match: 7. This CDR3 contains 15 residues.

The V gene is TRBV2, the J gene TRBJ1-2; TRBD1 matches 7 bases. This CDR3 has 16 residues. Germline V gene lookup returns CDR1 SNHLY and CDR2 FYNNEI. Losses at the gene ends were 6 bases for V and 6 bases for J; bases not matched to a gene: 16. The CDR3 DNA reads TGTGCCAGCAGATCACCCCGGCAGGGACAGACGAATGGCTACACCTTC. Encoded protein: CASRSPRQGQTNGYTF.

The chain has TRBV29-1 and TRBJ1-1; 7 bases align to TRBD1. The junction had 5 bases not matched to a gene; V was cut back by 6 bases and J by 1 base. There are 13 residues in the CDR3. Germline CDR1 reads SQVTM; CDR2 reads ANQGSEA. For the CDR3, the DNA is TGCAGCGTCGCACAGGGGCCGAACACTGAAGCTTTCTTT. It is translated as CSVAQGPNTEAFF.

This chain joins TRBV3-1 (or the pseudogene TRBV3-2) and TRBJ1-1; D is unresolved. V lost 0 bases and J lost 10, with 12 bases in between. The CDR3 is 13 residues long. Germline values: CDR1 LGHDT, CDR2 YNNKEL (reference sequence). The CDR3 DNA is TGTGCCAGCAGCCAAGATCCGGGGAAAGGAGCTTTCTTT. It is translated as CASSQDPGKGAFF.

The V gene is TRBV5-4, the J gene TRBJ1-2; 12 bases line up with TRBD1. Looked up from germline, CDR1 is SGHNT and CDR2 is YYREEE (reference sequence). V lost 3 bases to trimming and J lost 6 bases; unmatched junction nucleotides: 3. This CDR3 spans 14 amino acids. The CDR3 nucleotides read TGTGCCAGCAGCTCCCGGGACAGGGGGCATGGCTACACCTTC. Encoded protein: CASSSRDRGHGYTF.

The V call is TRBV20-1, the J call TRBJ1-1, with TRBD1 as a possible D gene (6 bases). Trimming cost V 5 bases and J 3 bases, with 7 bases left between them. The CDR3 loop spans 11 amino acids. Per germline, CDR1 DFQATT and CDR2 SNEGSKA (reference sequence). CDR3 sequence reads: CSAAGDTEAFF. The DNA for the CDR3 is TGCAGTGCTGCAGGGGACACTGAAGCTTTCTTT.

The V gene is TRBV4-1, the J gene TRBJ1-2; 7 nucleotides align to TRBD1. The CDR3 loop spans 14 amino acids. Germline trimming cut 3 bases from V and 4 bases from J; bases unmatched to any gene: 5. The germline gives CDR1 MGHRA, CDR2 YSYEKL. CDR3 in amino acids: CASSQGDSGYGYTF. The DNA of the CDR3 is TGCGCCAGCAGCCAGGGGGACAGCGGCTATGGCTACACCTTC.